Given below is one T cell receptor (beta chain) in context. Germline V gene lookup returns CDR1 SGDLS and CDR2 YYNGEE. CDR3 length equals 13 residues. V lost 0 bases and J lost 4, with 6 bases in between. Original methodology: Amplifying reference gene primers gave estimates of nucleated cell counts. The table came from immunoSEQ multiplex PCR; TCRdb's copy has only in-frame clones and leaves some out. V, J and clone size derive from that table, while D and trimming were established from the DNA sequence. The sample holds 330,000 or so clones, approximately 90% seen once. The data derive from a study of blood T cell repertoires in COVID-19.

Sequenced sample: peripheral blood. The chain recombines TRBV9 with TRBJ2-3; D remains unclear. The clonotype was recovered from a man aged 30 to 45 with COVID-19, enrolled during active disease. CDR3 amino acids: CASSVGHADTQYF. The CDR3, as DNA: TGTGCCAGCAGCGTAGGGCATGCAGATACGCAGTATTTT. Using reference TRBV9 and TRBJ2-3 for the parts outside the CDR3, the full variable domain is DSGVTQTPKHLITATGQRVTLRCSPRSGDLSVYWYQQSLDQGLQFLIQYYNGEERAKGNILERFSAQQFPDLHSELNLSSLELGDSALYFCASSVGHADTQYFGPGTRLTVL.